This T cell receptor (beta chain) was identified in a study of Ad26.COV2.S vaccination and SARS-CoV-2 variants. About the study: The Ad26.COV2.S arm of the COV1001 trial was where the donor was placed. Recipients of Ad26.COV2.S got it intramuscularly, once or twice 56 days apart.

Points from the study as a whole: There was a possibility that the TCR breadth and depth analyses underestimated total T cell responses.

Treatment: 15 to 20 received Ad26.COV2.S at low or high dose, single or two shots; about five received placebo; per-sample allocation not given. Sampling occurred on day 63 after the first vaccine or placebo injection. The sample came from a Boston adult aged 18-55 years. Notes on this clone: Its specificity is not known.

The junction had 10 bases not matched to a gene; V was cut back by 8 bases and J by 2 bases. Germline V gene data show CDR1 as GTSNPN and CDR2 as SVGIG (reference sequence). The CDR3 extends over 14 amino acids. The data were produced by immunoSEQ multiplex PCR, yet TCRdb's version contains in-frame clones alone and is incomplete. The repertoire holds about 480,000 clones, with around nine tenths as singletons. This sequence originates from a person aged 18-65 years who received the Ad26.COV2.S COVID-19 vaccine or a placebo. This rearrangement joins TRBV30 to TRBJ2-7; 9 nucleotides align to TRBD1. The sample consisted of peripheral blood, taken in a trial of Ad26.COV2.S vaccine versus placebo. In DNA form, the CDR3 reads TGTGCCGGGCGGGACAGGGTAAAAACCTACGAGCAGTACTTC. Translating gives CAGRDRVKTYEQYF.